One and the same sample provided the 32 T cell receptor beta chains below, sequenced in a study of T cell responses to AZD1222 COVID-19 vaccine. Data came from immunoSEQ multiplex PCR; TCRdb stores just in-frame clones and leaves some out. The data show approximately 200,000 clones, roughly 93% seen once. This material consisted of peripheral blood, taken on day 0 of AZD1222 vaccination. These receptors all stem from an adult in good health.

The CDR3 nucleotides are TGTGCCAGCGACAGGAAGAGCTCCTATAATTCACCCCTCCACTTT. It yields the protein CASDRKSSYNSPLHF. The rearrangement uses TRBV21-1 and TRBJ1-6; the table assigns TRBD1, which was not confirmed against the DNA. TRBV21-1 has pseudogene status. The CDR3 consists of 15 residues.

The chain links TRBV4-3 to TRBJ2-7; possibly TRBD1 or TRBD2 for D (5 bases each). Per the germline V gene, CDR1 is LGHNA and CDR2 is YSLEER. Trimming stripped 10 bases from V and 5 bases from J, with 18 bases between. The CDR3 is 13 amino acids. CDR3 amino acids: CATPRQKRDEQYF. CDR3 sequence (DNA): TGCGCCACTCCGAGACAGAAGAGGGACGAGCAGTACTTC.

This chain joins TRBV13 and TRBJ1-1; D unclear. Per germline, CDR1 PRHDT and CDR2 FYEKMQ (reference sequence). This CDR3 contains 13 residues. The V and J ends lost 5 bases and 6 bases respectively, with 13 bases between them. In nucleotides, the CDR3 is TGTGCCAGCAGCCCACGCGGGGAAGCTGAAGCTTTCTTT. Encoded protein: CASSPRGEAEAFF.

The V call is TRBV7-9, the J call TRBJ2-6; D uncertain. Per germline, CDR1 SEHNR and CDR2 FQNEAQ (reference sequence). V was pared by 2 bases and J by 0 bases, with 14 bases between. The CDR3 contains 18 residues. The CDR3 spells CASSLSQAVLSGANVLTF. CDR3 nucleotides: TGTGCCAGCAGCTTATCCCAGGCAGTCCTCTCTGGGGCCAACGTCCTGACTTTC.

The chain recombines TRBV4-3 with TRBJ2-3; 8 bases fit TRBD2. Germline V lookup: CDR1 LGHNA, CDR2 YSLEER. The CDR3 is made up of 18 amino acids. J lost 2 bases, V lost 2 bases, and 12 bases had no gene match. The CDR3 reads CASSQRGTSGIHTDTQYF. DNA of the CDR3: TGCGCCAGCAGCCAAAGGGGAACTAGCGGTATCCACACAGATACGCAGTATTTT.

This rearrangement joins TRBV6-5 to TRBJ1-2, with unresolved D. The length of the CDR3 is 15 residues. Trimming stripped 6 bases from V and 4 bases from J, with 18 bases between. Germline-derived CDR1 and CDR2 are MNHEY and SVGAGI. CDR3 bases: TGTGCCAGCAGCACGACGCGGGGTCTCCTCTATGGCTACACCTTC. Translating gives CASSTTRGLLYGYTF.

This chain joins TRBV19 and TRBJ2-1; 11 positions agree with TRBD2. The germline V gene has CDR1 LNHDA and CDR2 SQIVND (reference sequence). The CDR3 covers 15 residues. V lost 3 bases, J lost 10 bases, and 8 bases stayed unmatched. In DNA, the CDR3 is TGTGCCAGTAGTATTTCCCTAGCGGGAGGAAGGGAGCAGTTCTTC. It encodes CASSISLAGGREQFF.

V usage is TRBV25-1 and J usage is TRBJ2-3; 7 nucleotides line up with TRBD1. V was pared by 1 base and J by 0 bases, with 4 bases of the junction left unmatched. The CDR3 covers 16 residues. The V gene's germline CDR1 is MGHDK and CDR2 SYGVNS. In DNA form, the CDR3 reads TGTGCCAGCAGTGAATCCCGGACAGGTAGCACAGATACGCAGTATTTT. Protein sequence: CASSESRTGSTDTQYF. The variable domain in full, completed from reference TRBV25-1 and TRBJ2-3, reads EADIYQTPRYLVIGTGKKITLECSQTMGHDKMYWYQQDPGMELHLIHYSYGVNSTEKGDLSSESTVSRIRTEHFPLTLESARPSHTSQYLCASSESRTGSTDTQYFGPGTRLTVL.

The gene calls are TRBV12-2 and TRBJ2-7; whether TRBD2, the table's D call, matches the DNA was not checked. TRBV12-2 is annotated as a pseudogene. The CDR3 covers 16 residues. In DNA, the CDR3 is TGTGCAAGTCGCTTAGCTGGGGGGGATAAGGGCGACGAGCAGTACTTC. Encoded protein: CASRLAGGDKGDEQYF.

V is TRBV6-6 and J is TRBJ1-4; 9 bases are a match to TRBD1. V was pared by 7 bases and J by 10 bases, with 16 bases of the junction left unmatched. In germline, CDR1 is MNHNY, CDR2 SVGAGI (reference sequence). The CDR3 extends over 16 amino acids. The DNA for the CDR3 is TGTGCCAGCACCGACGAAGGTGGGACAGGGAGAGGAAAACTGTTTTTT. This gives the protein CASTDEGGTGRGKLFF.

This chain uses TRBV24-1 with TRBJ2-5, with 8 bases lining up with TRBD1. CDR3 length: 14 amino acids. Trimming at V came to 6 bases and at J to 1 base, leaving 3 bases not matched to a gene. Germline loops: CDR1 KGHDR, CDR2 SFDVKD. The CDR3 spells CATSLTGGQETQYF. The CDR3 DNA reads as TGTGCCACCAGTCTAACAGGGGGCCAAGAGACCCAGTACTTC.

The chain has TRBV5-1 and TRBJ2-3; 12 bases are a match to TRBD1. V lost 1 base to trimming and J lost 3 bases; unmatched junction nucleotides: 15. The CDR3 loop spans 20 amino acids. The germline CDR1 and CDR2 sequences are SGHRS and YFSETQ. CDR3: CASSLHPGQGALAVTDTQYF. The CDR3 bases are TGCGCCAGCAGCTTGCACCCGGGACAGGGGGCCTTAGCGGTGACAGATACGCAGTATTTT.

Written as DNA, the CDR3 is TGCGCCAGCAGCCAAGACGGGACAGGTGCTAATCAGCCCCAGCATTTT. Protein product: CASSQDGTGANQPQHF. The J gene is TRBJ1-5, the V gene TRBV4-1, with 8 bases fitting TRBD1. V was pared by 0 bases and J by 4 bases, with 5 bases of the junction left unmatched. Germline V gene sequence: CDR1 MGHRA, CDR2 YSYEKL. This CDR3 comprises 16 residues.

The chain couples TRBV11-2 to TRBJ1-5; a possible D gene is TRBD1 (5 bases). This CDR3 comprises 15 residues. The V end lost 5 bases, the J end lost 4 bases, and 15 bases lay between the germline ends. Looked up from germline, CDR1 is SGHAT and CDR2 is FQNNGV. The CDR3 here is CASSNGAAVNQPQHF. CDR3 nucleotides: TGTGCCAGCAGCAACGGGGCGGCAGTTAATCAGCCCCAGCATTTT.

Here the CDR3 DNA reads TGTGCCACCGCATCGGGATACAATGAGCAGTTCTTC. Encoded protein: CATASGYNEQFF. J is TRBJ2-1 and V is TRBV5-4, with D perhaps matching TRBD2 (5 bases). This CDR3 has 12 residues. The germline V gene has CDR1 SGHNT and CDR2 YYREEE (reference sequence). V lost 9 bases and J 4 bases, leaving 11 bases between the germline ends.

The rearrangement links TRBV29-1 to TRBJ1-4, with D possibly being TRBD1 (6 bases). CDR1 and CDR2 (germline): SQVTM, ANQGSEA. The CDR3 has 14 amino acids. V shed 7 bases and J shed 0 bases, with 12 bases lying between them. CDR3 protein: CSAGQPATNEKLFF. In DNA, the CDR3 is TGCAGCGCCGGACAGCCTGCAACTAATGAAAAACTGTTTTTT.

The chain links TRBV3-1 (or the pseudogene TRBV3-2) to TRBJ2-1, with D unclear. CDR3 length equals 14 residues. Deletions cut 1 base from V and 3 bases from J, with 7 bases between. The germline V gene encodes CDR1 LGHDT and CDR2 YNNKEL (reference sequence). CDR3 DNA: TGTGCCAGCAGCCAAGTTCCAGACTACAATGAGCAGTTCTTC. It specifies CASSQVPDYNEQFF.

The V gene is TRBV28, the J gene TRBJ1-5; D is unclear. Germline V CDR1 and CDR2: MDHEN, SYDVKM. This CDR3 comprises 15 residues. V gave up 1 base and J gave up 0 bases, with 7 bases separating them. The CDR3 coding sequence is TGTGCCAGCAGTTTATCGGGGTATAGCAATCAGCCCCAGCATTTT. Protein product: CASSLSGYSNQPQHF.

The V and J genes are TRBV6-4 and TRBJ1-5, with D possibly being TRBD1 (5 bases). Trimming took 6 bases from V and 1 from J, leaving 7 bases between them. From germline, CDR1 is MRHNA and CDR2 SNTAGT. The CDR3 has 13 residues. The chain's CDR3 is CASSQGSNQPQHF. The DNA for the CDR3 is TGTGCCAGCAGCCAGGGAAGCAATCAGCCCCAGCATTTT.

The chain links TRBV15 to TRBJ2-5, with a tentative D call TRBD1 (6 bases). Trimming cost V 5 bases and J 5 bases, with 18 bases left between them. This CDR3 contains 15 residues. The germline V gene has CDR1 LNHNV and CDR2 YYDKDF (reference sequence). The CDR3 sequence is CATSEFGQLLETQYF. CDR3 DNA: TGTGCCACCAGCGAATTTGGACAGCTTTTGGAGACCCAGTACTTC.

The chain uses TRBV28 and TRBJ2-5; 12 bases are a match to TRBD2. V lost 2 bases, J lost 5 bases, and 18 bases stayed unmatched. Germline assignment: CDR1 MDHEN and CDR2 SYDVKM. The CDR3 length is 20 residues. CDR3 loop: CASSLPGLAGVHQGGETQYF. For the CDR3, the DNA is TGTGCCAGCAGTTTACCGGGACTAGCGGGTGTACACCAAGGGGGGGAGACCCAGTACTTC. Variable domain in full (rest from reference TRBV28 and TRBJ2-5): DVKVTQSSRYLVKRTGEKVFLECVQDMDHENMFWYRQDPGLGLRLIYFSYDVKMKEKGDIPEGYSVSREKKERFSLILESASTNQTSMYLCASSLPGLAGVHQGGETQYFGPGTRLLVL.

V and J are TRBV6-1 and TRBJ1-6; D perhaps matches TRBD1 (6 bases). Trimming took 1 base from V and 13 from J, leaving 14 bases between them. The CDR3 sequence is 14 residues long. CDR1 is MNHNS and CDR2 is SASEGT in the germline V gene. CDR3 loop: CASSEEIQGAPLHF. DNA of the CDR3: TGTGCCAGCAGTGAAGAGATACAGGGAGCGCCCCTCCACTTT.

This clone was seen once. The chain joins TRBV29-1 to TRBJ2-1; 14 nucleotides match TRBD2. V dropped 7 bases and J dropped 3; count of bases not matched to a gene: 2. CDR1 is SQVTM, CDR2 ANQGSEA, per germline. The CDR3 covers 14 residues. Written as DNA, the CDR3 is TGCAGCGCCGGGACTAGCGGGGGCTACAATGAGCAGTTCTTC. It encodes CSAGTSGGYNEQFF.

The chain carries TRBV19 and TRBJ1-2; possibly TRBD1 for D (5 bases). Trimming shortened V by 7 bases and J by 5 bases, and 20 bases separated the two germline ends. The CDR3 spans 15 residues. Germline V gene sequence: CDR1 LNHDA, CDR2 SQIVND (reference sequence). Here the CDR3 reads CASKPSRQGGYGYTF. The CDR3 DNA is TGTGCCAGTAAGCCCTCTCGGCAGGGAGGTTATGGCTACACCTTC. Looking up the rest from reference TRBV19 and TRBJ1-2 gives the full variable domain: DGGITQSPKYLFRKEGQNVTLSCEQNLNHDAMYWYRQDPGQGLRLIYYSQIVNDFQKGDIAEGYSVSREKKESFPLTVTSAQKNPTAFYLCASKPSRQGGYGYTFGSGTRLTVV.

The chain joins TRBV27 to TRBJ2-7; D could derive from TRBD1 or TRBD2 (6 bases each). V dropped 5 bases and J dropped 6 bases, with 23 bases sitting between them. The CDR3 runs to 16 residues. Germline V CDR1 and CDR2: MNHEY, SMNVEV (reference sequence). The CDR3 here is CASSPGRGRNLVEQYF. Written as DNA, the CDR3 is TGTGCCAGCAGTCCCGGTCGGGGGCGCAATCTGGTCGAGCAGTACTTC.

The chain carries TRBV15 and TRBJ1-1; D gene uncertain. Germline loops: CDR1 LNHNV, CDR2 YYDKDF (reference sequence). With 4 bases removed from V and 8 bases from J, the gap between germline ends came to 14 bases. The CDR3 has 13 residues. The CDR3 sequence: CATSTPRSLEAFF. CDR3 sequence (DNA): TGTGCCACCAGCACACCCCGGAGCTTAGAAGCTTTCTTT. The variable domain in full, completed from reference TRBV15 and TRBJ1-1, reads DAMVIQNPRYQVTQFGKPVTLSCSQTLNHNVMYWYQQKSSQAPKLLFHYYDKDFNNEADTPDNFQSRRPNTSFCFLDIRSPGLGDTAMYLCATSTPRSLEAFFGQGTRLTVV.

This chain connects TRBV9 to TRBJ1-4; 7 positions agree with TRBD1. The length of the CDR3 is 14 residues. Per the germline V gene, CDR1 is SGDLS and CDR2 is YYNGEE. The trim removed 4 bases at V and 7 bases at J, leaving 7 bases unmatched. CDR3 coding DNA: TGTGCCAGCAGCCCTACAGGGGCAAGTGAAAAACTGTTTTTT. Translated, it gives CASSPTGASEKLFF.

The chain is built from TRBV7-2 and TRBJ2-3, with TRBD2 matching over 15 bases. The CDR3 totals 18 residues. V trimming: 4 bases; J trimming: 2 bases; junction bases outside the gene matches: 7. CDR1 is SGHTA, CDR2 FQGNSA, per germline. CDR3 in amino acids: CASSSRTSGRASTDTQYF. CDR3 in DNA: TGTGCCAGCAGCTCCCGGACTAGCGGGAGGGCCTCCACAGATACGCAGTATTTT.

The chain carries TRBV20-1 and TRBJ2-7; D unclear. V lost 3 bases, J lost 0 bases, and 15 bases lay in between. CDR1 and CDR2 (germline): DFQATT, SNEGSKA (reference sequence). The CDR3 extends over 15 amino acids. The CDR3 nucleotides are TGCAGTGCTAGTCCTGGCATGGGCTACTCCTACGAGCAGTACTTC. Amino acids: CSASPGMGYSYEQYF.

The CDR3 here is CASSRGRAQETQYF. The CDR3 DNA is TGCGCCAGCAGCCGCGGACGTGCTCAAGAGACCCAGTACTTC. The rearrangement links TRBV5-1 to TRBJ2-5; no firm D call. Germline CDR1 SGHRS, CDR2 YFSETQ. Deletions cut 4 bases from V and 2 bases from J, with 12 bases between. This CDR3 spans 14 amino acids.

The CDR3 bases are TGCAGTGCTAGTAGTCAGGGGCTAGGGAATGAGCAGTTCTTC. Its translation: CSASSQGLGNEQFF. This chain joins TRBV20-1 and TRBJ2-1, with D perhaps TRBD1 (6 bases). The V gene lost 3 bases and the J gene lost 7 bases, with 16 bases spanning the gap. The CDR3 consists of 14 residues. From germline, CDR1 is DFQATT and CDR2 SNEGSKA (reference sequence).

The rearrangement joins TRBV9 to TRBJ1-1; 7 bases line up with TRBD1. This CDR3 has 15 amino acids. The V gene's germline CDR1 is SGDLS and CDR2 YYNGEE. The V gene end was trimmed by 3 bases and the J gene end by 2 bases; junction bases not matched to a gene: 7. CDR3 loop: CASSAPGTANTEAFF. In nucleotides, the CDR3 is TGTGCCAGCAGCGCACCGGGGACAGCAAACACTGAAGCTTTCTTT.